The 18 T cell receptor beta chains presented below share a single source sample, sequenced in a study of blood T cell repertoires in COVID-19. The protocol was immunoSEQ multiplex PCR, while the TCRdb copy is restricted to in-frame clones and leaves out a portion. Of about 160,000 clones listed, approximately 88% are singletons. Sequenced material: peripheral blood. The source is a woman aged 55-69 years who had recovered from COVID-19.

The chain has TRBV10-3 and TRBJ2-7; D is uncertain. Germline CDR1 and CDR2: ENHRY and SYGVKD. The CDR3 has 14 residues. V was pared by 0 bases and J by 0 bases, with 6 bases between. The CDR3 loop reads CAISESGSSYEQYF. CDR3 in DNA: TGTGCCATCAGTGAGTCTGGCAGCTCCTACGAGCAGTACTTC.

The V call is TRBV5-4, the J call TRBJ1-1; 7 bases agree with TRBD1. V gave up 4 bases and J gave up 2 bases; unmatched junction bases: 5. The germline gives CDR1 SGHNT, CDR2 YYREEE (reference sequence). There are 14 residues in the CDR3. As DNA, the CDR3 is TGTGCCAGCAGCCCCTACAGGGGAAACACTGAAGCTTTCTTT. This sequence encodes CASSPYRGNTEAFF. The full variable domain, completed using reference TRBV5-4 and TRBJ1-1, is ETGVTQSPTHLIKTRGQQVTLRCSSQSGHNTVSWYQQALGQGPQFIFQYYREEENGRGNFPPRFSGLQFPNYSSELNVNALELDDSALYLCASSPYRGNTEAFFGQGTRLTVV.

The chain joins TRBV5-1 to TRBJ1-1; 8 bases are shared with TRBD1. Germline loops: CDR1 SGHRS, CDR2 YFSETQ. Trimming took 4 bases from V and 1 from J; bases not matched to a gene: 3. The CDR3 is 14 residues long. The CDR3 here is CASSIQGANTEAFF. The CDR3 region has the DNA TGCGCCAGCAGCATCCAGGGGGCGAACACTGAAGCTTTCTTT. Looking up the rest from reference TRBV5-1 and TRBJ1-1 gives the full variable domain: KAGVTQTPRYLIKTRGQQVTLSCSPISGHRSVSWYQQTPGQGLQFLFEYFSETQRNKGNFPGRFSGRQFSNSRSEMNVSTLELGDSALYLCASSIQGANTEAFFGQGTRLTVV.

Only one count was recorded for this clone. The gene calls are TRBV6-2 or TRBV6-3 and TRBJ1-5; 7 nucleotides match TRBD1. V was pared by 6 bases and J by 6 bases, with 8 bases of the junction left unmatched. CDR1 and CDR2 (germline): MNHEY, SVGEGT. The length of the CDR3 is 14 residues. The chain's CDR3 is CASSSTGYGQPQHF. In DNA form, the CDR3 reads TGTGCCAGCAGCTCGACAGGGTATGGTCAGCCCCAGCATTTT.

This chain links TRBV10-1 with TRBJ1-2, with D possibly matching TRBD1 (6 bases). V lost 3 bases to trimming and J lost 7 bases, with 12 bases between them. This CDR3 comprises 13 residues. In germline, CDR1 is WNHNN, CDR2 SYGVQD (reference sequence). CDR3 coding DNA: TGCGCCAGCAGTGACAAGGGGGAGGGTGGCTACACCTTC. Translated: CASSDKGEGGYTF.

The chain links TRBV4-2 to TRBJ2-1, with D possibly matching TRBD2 (6 bases). CDR1 is LGHNA, CDR2 YNFKEQ, per germline. Trimming removed 0 bases from V and 8 bases from J, with 11 bases in between. This CDR3 region has 14 residues. CDR3 sequence: CASSQERRVHEQFF. CDR3 nucleotides: TGTGCCAGCAGCCAAGAGAGGAGGGTCCATGAGCAGTTCTTC.

A single count supports this clone. The V and J genes are TRBV3-1 (or the pseudogene TRBV3-2) and TRBJ1-2; D gene uncertain. The CDR3 is made up of 13 amino acids. CDR1 is LGHDT and CDR2 is YNNKEL in the germline V gene (reference sequence). Trimming pared 4 bases from V and 4 bases from J, leaving 10 bases between. The CDR3, as DNA: TGTGCCAGCAGCCGTGCAGGCCCCTATGGCTACACCTTC. Translation gives CASSRAGPYGYTF.

V gene TRBV19 combines with J gene TRBJ1-2, with D perhaps matching TRBD1 (5 bases). Trimming removed 0 bases at V and 7 bases at J, with 15 bases between. The CDR3 runs 15 residues. Germline-derived CDR1 and CDR2 are LNHDA and SQIVND (reference sequence). In nucleotides, the CDR3 is TGTGCCAGTAGTATAGAAGGGGCCACCGTCGGTGGCTACACCTTC. Protein sequence: CASSIEGATVGGYTF. The variable domain in full, completed from reference TRBV19 and TRBJ1-2, reads DGGITQSPKYLFRKEGQNVTLSCEQNLNHDAMYWYRQDPGQGLRLIYYSQIVNDFQKGDIAEGYSVSREKKESFPLTVTSAQKNPTAFYLCASSIEGATVGGYTFGSGTRLTVV.

V and J are TRBV7-8 and TRBJ2-5; maybe TRBD1 (6 bases). This CDR3 spans 14 amino acids. V lost 2 bases to trimming and J lost 3 bases, with 10 bases between them. Germline loops: CDR1 SGHVS, CDR2 FQNEAQ. The CDR3 DNA sequence: TGTGCCAGCAGCTTAAAAAGGACAGAAGAGACCCAGTACTTC. As protein: CASSLKRTEETQYF.

The chain carries TRBV5-1 and TRBJ1-4; TRBD1 agrees at 10 bases. The CDR3 length is 15 residues. CDR1 SGHRS and CDR2 YFSETQ come from the germline V gene. V dropped 1 base and J dropped 6; count of bases not matched to a gene: 3. The CDR3 DNA reads as TGCGCCAGCAGCTTGTTTGGGACAGGGGATGAAAAACTGTTTTTT. The encoded protein is CASSLFGTGDEKLFF.

The V gene is TRBV5-1, the J gene TRBJ2-5, with a weak D call TRBD1 (6 bases). Germline V gene sequence: CDR1 SGHRS, CDR2 YFSETQ. The CDR3 loop spans 15 amino acids. V was shortened by 4 bases and J by 2 bases, with 15 bases between the two germline ends. In DNA, the CDR3 is TGCGCCAGCAGCAAGGAGCCCACAGGGCAAGAGACCCAGTACTTC. It encodes CASSKEPTGQETQYF.

The chain is built from TRBV5-1 and TRBJ2-3, with 13 bases identical to TRBD2. The CDR3 has 17 residues. The trim removed 4 bases at V and 2 bases at J, leaving 7 bases unmatched. Germline-derived CDR1 and CDR2 are SGHRS and YFSETQ. CDR3 loop: CASSNPLAGGYTDTQYF. CDR3 nucleotide sequence: TGCGCCAGCAGCAATCCACTAGCGGGGGGGTACACAGATACGCAGTATTTT.

The J gene is TRBJ2-5, the V gene TRBV5-4; TRBD1 might be the D (6 bases). Trimming took off 6 bases at V and 5 bases at J, with 17 bases between the two ends. From germline, CDR1 is SGHNT and CDR2 YYREEE (reference sequence). The CDR3 runs to 14 residues. CDR3 amino acids: CASTIGGGGETQYF. DNA of the CDR3: TGTGCCAGCACCATTGGGGGCGGTGGGGAGACCCAGTACTTC.

The J gene is TRBJ1-5, the V gene TRBV4-3, with TRBD1 identical over 7 bases. The CDR3 contains 15 residues. With 1 base clipped from V and 5 bases from J, the junction kept 5 bases outside the gene matches. The germline V gene has CDR1 LGHNA and CDR2 YSLEER. CDR3 loop: CASSQAWDSYQPQHF. DNA for the CDR3: TGCGCCAGCAGCCAAGCATGGGACAGCTATCAGCCCCAGCATTTT.

V gene TRBV28 combines with J gene TRBJ2-7, with TRBD2 matching over 9 bases. After removal of 6 bases from V and 2 bases from J, the junction contained 8 bases not matched to a gene. The germline CDR1 and CDR2 sequences are MDHEN and SYDVKM. CDR3 length: 15 amino acids. CDR3 loop: CASRRLAGNAYEQYF. The DNA for the CDR3 is TGTGCCAGCAGACGGCTAGCGGGGAATGCCTACGAGCAGTACTTC.

The sample holds a few counts of this clone. The rearrangement uses TRBV24-1 and TRBJ2-1; 7 positions match TRBD1. CDR1 is KGHDR, CDR2 SFDVKD, per germline. V trimming: 7 bases; J trimming: 5 bases; junction bases outside the gene matches: 7. The CDR3 is 14 amino acids. CDR3 residues: CATSRQGTNNEQFF. The CDR3 coding sequence is TGTGCCACCAGCCGACAGGGAACGAACAATGAGCAGTTCTTC.

The chain uses TRBV29-1 and TRBJ1-3, with 8 positions matching TRBD1. CDR1 is SQVTM, CDR2 ANQGSEA, per germline. J was trimmed by 11 bases and V by 8 bases; bases with no gene match: 8. The CDR3 loop spans 11 amino acids. CDR3 protein: CSIGQGASIYF. The CDR3 DNA is TGCAGCATAGGACAGGGCGCATCCATATATTTT. The full variable domain, its missing parts supplied by reference TRBV29-1 and TRBJ1-3, is SAVISQKPSRDICQRGTSLTIQCQVDSQVTMMFWYRQQPGQSLTLIATANQGSEATYESGFVIDKFPISRPNLTFSTLTVSNMSPEDSSIYLCSIGQGASIYFGEGSWLTVV.

The chain is built from TRBV11-2 and TRBJ2-6, with 8 bases that match TRBD1. Trimming cost V 5 bases and J 2 bases; bases outside gene matches: 8. Germline-derived CDR1 and CDR2 are SGHAT and FQNNGV. CDR3 size: 17 residues. The CDR3: CASSTRTGPPGANVLTF. The CDR3 nucleotides read TGTGCCAGCAGCACGAGGACAGGGCCCCCTGGGGCCAACGTCCTGACTTTC.